This T cell receptor (beta chain) was sequenced during a study of blood T cell repertoires in COVID-19. Study information: Sources were T cells, B-cell-depleted T cells, or PBMCs; the material itself was cDNA or gDNA.

Original methodology: Using reference gene primer amplification, nucleated cell counts were estimated. The data were produced by immunoSEQ multiplex PCR, yet TCRdb's version contains in-frame clones alone and is incomplete. V and J calls and clone size follow that table, whereas D and trimming were derived from the DNA. The sample comprises 200,000 to 250,000 clones, around nine tenths of which are singletons, and 3% to 3.5% rests with the top ten. CDR1 is KGHSH and CDR2 is LQKENI in the germline V gene. The CDR3 runs to 19 residues. Trimming took 0 bases from V and 0 from J; bases not matched to a gene: 7.

Sequencing input: peripheral blood. The V call is TRBV18, the J call TRBJ2-5; 13 bases are shared with TRBD2. The clonotype was recovered from a man aged 18 to 29 with active or convalescent COVID-19. The CDR3 bases are TGTGCCAGCTCACCACCCCGTATGACTAGCGGGAGGAACCAAGAGACCCAGTACTTC. It specifies CASSPPRMTSGRNQETQYF.